This TCR beta chain was sequenced during a study of a mutant IDH1 vaccine in newly diagnosed glioma. As for the study in general: Treated patients, averaging around 40 years, were around 60% male and approximately 38% female.

The study's findings and limits: Of all patients, around 94% showed vaccine-induced immune responses. Pseudoprogression apparently tracked independently of changes in top peripheral T cell clonotypes.

Time point in this sample: week 35, safety follow-up. The content of each vaccine dose was 300 ug of mutant IDH1 20-mer peptide, and topical imiquimod accompanied it. Libraries were prepared by immunoSEQ multiplex PCR; TCRdb keeps only in-frame clonotypes and omits some of them. The table shows 42,000 or so clones, with 65% to 90% occurring only once. Germline-derived CDR1 and CDR2 are SGHNT and YYREEE (reference sequence). This CDR3 has 14 amino acids. The germline V and J ends were trimmed by 1 base and 5 bases, with 12 bases remaining between them. Comment on this clone: Its antigen is undetermined.

This sample comprised PBMCs, obtained from a glioma patient whose treatment included an IDH1 peptide vaccine. The TCR was taken from a woman aged 50 to 60 with glioma. The chain employs TRBV5-4 and TRBJ2-5; the D gene is possibly TRBD1 (5 bases). In DNA, the CDR3 is TGTGCCAGCAGCTTGCCAGGGTTCGGGGAGACCCAGTACTTC. As protein: CASSLPGFGETQYF.